These 27 T cell receptor beta chains were sequenced from one sample in a study of T cells in Graves' hyperthyroidism and ophthalmopathy. Using RNA transcripts as the source, TCR beta CDR3 regions were amplified. HTBI primers drove first-round RT-PCR of the TCR CDR3. TCRdb re-derived calls from the multiplex PCR reads in MiXCR, one entry per CDR3 protein. Of 500,000 to 650,000 distinct CDR3 sequences in the sample, 14% were seen once. The specimen sequenced was blood. The receptors come from a woman between 40 and 50 years old with Graves' hyperthyroidism.

This clonotype was observed at least ten times. V is TRBV12-3 or TRBV12-4 and J is TRBJ1-2, with D hard to call. V lost 5 bases, J lost 6 bases, and 10 bases lay in between. The CDR3 runs 12 residues. CDR3 residues: CASSPGGNGYTF. Here the CDR3 DNA reads TGTGCCAGCAGTCCGGGAGGGAATGGCTACACCTTC.

The CDR3 coding sequence is TGTGCCAGCAGCTTGGGACAGGAGGTGGGTTACGAGCAGTACTTC. Encoded protein: CASSLGQEVGYEQYF. The rearrangement joins TRBV5-4 to TRBJ2-7; possibly TRBD1 for D (6 bases). The CDR3 loop spans 15 amino acids. Germline loops: CDR1 SGHNT, CDR2 YYREEE (reference sequence). Trimming pared 0 bases from V and 4 bases from J, leaving 14 bases between. Using reference TRBV5-4 and TRBJ2-7 for the parts outside the CDR3, the full variable domain is ETGVTQSPTHLIKTRGQQVTLRCSSQSGHNTVSWYQQALGQGPQFIFQYYREEENGRGNFPPRFSGLQFPNYSSELNVNALELDDSALYLCASSLGQEVGYEQYFGPGTRLTVT.

This clonotype was picked up many times. The gene calls are TRBV7-3 and TRBJ2-3; 10 nucleotides align to TRBD2. Per the germline V gene, CDR1 is SGHTA and CDR2 is FQGTGA. This CDR3 region has 16 residues. Trimming cost V 1 base and J 3 bases; bases outside gene matches: 4. For the CDR3, the DNA is TGTGCCAGCAGCTTAAAAGCGGGAGGGAGGACAGATACGCAGTATTTT. This translates into CASSLKAGGRTDTQYF.

The chain couples TRBV29-1 to TRBJ2-7; TRBD1 matches 8 bases. The germline gives CDR1 SQVTM, CDR2 ANQGSEA. This CDR3 has 13 amino acids. The V gene end was trimmed by 6 bases and the J gene end by 6 bases; junction bases not matched to a gene: 10. The CDR3 region has the DNA TGCAGCGTATTAAAACAACAGGGGGGCGAGCAGTACTTC. As protein: CSVLKQQGGEQYF.

This clonotype showed up just a few times. A read error may explain this, as a much larger clone is one base away. The CDR3 coding sequence is TGTGCCAGCAGTTCGACTAGCGGGAGCCGAGGTACGCAGTATTTT. This sequence encodes CASSSTSGSRGTQYF. The rearrangement links TRBV2 to TRBJ2-3; TRBD2 aligns across 12 bases. The germline V gene has CDR1 SNHLY and CDR2 FYNNEI. This CDR3 is 15 amino acids long. V trimming: 5 bases; J trimming: 8 bases; junction bases outside the gene matches: 8.

This clonotype showed up many times. V gene TRBV5-1 combines with J gene TRBJ2-7; D call uncertain. Trimming stripped 0 bases from V and 2 bases from J, with 6 bases between. The CDR3 loop spans 13 amino acids. Germline assignment: CDR1 SGHRS and CDR2 YFSETQ. The CDR3 region is CASSLATTYEQYF. The CDR3 bases are TGCGCCAGCAGCTTGGCGACAACCTACGAGCAGTACTTC. The full variable domain, with the rest looked up from reference TRBV5-1 and TRBJ2-7, is KAGVTQTPRYLIKTRGQQVTLSCSPISGHRSVSWYQQTPGQGLQFLFEYFSETQRNKGNFPGRFSGRQFSNSRSEMNVSTLELGDSALYLCASSLATTYEQYFGPGTRLTVT.

At least ten counts were recorded for this clonotype. The chain carries TRBV20-1 and TRBJ2-7; 10 positions match TRBD2. The V gene's germline CDR1 is DFQATT and CDR2 SNEGSKA (reference sequence). CDR3 size: 14 residues. Trimming removed 2 bases from V and 5 bases from J; junction bases left unmatched: 6. The CDR3 bases are TGCAGTGCTAGAACTCTAGCGGGAGTCGACGAGCAGTACTTC. Protein product: CSARTLAGVDEQYF.

There are many counts of this clonotype. The V gene is TRBV24-1, the J gene TRBJ2-7; D call uncertain. V was shortened by 4 bases and J by 2 bases, with 20 bases between the two germline ends. CDR3 length: 17 amino acids. The V gene's germline CDR1 is KGHDR and CDR2 SFDVKD. In DNA form, the CDR3 reads TGTGCCACCAGTGAGTCCTATAGGCCCGACGATGCCTACGAGCAGTACTTC. This encodes CATSESYRPDDAYEQYF.

This clonotype was seen at least ten times. V is TRBV7-9 and J is TRBJ1-4; the D is unclear. The ends were cut back, 5 bases at V and 10 bases at J, with 14 bases in the middle. The CDR3 has 13 amino acids. The germline gives CDR1 SEHNR, CDR2 FQNEAQ (reference sequence). CDR3 sequence reads: CASSPAVGVKLFF. DNA for the CDR3: TGTGCCAGCAGCCCGGCTGTAGGTGTAAAACTGTTTTTT.

A note on this clonotype: This clone may be a read error of a much larger clone one base away. The chain is built from TRBV3-1 and TRBJ1-1; tentative D call: TRBD1 (6 bases). The CDR3 loop spans 15 amino acids. Germline loops: CDR1 LGHDT, CDR2 YNNKEL (reference sequence). This chain's CDR3 is CTSSPGAGVNTEAFF. CDR3 nucleotide sequence: TGTACCAGCAGCCCAGGGGCAGGGGTGAACACTGAAGCTTTCTTT.

This clonotype was seen ten or more times. The gene calls are TRBV29-1 and TRBJ1-2; maybe TRBD1 (5 bases). Trimming removed 6 bases from V and 7 bases from J, with 12 bases in between. Germline values: CDR1 SQVTM, CDR2 ANQGSEA. This CDR3 has 11 amino acids. The CDR3 loop is CSVDTPRGYTF. The CDR3 bases are TGCAGCGTGGACACCCCCCGTGGCTACACCTTC.

This clonotype occurred a few times. The chain couples TRBV6-1 to TRBJ2-7; D is perhaps TRBD1 (6 bases). V lost 6 bases, J lost 3 bases, and 15 bases lay in between. The germline gives CDR1 MNHNS, CDR2 SASEGT. This CDR3 is built from 14 residues. The CDR3 region has the DNA TGTGCCAGCAGCTCCAGGGGCCTGGGCTACGAGCAGTACTTC. The encoded protein is CASSSRGLGYEQYF.

V and J are TRBV5-5 and TRBJ2-2; TRBD1 aligns across 9 bases. Trimming cost V 0 bases and J 0 bases; bases outside gene matches: 0. Germline CDR1 reads SGHKS; CDR2 reads YYEKEE (reference sequence). The CDR3 totals 16 residues. The CDR3 sequence is CASSLGDRANTGELFF. The CDR3 coding sequence is TGTGCCAGCAGCTTGGGGGACAGGGCGAACACCGGGGAGCTGTTTTTT.

This rearrangement joins TRBV28 to TRBJ2-5, with 9 bases lining up with TRBD2. Germline CDR1 is MDHEN and CDR2 is SYDVKM. The CDR3 totals 17 residues. The trim removed 6 bases at V and 5 bases at J, leaving 16 bases unmatched. DNA for the CDR3: TGTGCCAGCAGCCCCGCCGGAGCTAGCGGGAATTTGGAGACCCAGTACTTC. Protein sequence: CASSPAGASGNLETQYF.

This clonotype was found many times. V usage is TRBV18 and J usage is TRBJ1-1, with D possibly being TRBD1 (5 bases). Trimming removed 3 bases from V and 3 bases from J, with 11 bases in between. CDR1 KGHSH and CDR2 LQKENI come from the germline V gene. The CDR3 spans 14 residues. The CDR3 nucleotides are TGTGCCAGCTCACCCTACTCAGGGTACACTGAAGCTTTCTTT. Encoded protein: CASSPYSGYTEAFF.

At least ten counts were recorded for this clonotype. This chain connects TRBV13 to TRBJ1-4, with 7 bases identical to TRBD1. Unmatched junction bases numbered 6, after V lost 2 bases and J lost 6 bases. The germline V gene has CDR1 PRHDT and CDR2 FYEKMQ (reference sequence). This CDR3 comprises 15 residues. The CDR3 sequence is CASSLRGQGDEKLFF. The CDR3 DNA reads TGTGCCAGCAGCTTACGGGGCCAGGGGGATGAAAAACTGTTTTTT. Based on the CDR3 plus reference TRBV13 and TRBJ1-4, the full variable domain is AAGVIQSPRHLIKEKRETATLKCYPIPRHDTVYWYQQGPGQDPQFLISFYEKMQSDKGSIPDRFSAQQFSDYHSELNMSSLELGDSALYFCASSLRGQGDEKLFFGSGTQLSVL.

This clonotype occurred a few times. A much larger clone is a single base away; this may be a read error. This chain links TRBV7-9 with TRBJ2-7; D is perhaps TRBD2 (7 bases). This CDR3 spans 14 amino acids. Germline lookup yields CDR1 SEHNR and CDR2 FQNEAQ (reference sequence). CDR3 in amino acids: CAGSEGGYSYEQYF. CDR3 DNA: TGTGCCGGCAGTGAGGGGGGGTACTCCTACGAGCAGTACTTC. Full variable domain (rest looked up from reference TRBV7-9 and TRBJ2-7): DTGVSQNPRHKITKRGQNVTFRCDPISEHNRLYWYRQTLGQGPEFLTYFQNEAQLEKSRLLSDRFSAERPKGSFSTLEIQRTEQGDSAMYLCAGSEGGYSYEQYFGPGTRLTVT.

In this sample, this clonotype turned up many times. The rearrangement joins TRBV28 to TRBJ2-1, with 14 bases lining up with TRBD2. CDR1 and CDR2 from the germline V gene are MDHEN and SYDVKM. V dropped 6 bases and J dropped 6; count of bases not matched to a gene: 7. The CDR3 consists of 16 residues. CDR3 nucleotide sequence: TGTGCCAGCAGCATGGGACTAGCGGGAGTCTCCAATGAGCAGTTCTTC. Translated, it gives CASSMGLAGVSNEQFF.

Many counts were recorded for this clonotype. The chain combines TRBV7-2 with TRBJ2-3, with a weak D call TRBD2 (5 bases). V lost 5 bases and J 4 bases, leaving 10 bases between the germline ends. CDR3 length equals 13 residues. The V gene's germline CDR1 is SGHTA and CDR2 FQGNSA. CDR3 loop: CASSRRGSDTQYF. CDR3 nucleotides: TGTGCCAGCAGCAGACGAGGGTCAGATACGCAGTATTTT.

This clonotype has a count of ten or more. The CDR3 region has the DNA TGCAGTGCCACCCGGACTAGCGGGAGTCCCCAGGCCCAGTACTTC. Translated: CSATRTSGSPQAQYF. The chain recombines TRBV20-1 with TRBJ2-5; 13 positions agree with TRBD2. J was trimmed by 9 bases and V by 6 bases; bases with no gene match: 13. This CDR3 comprises 15 residues. The germline V gene has CDR1 DFQATT and CDR2 SNEGSKA (reference sequence).

This clonotype was found many times. The chain recombines TRBV7-2 with TRBJ1-2, with D unclear. V was pared by 5 bases and J by 5 bases, with 18 bases between. CDR1 SGHTA and CDR2 FQGNSA come from the germline V gene. This CDR3 is 15 amino acids long. The CDR3 is CASSPTGAPGYGYTF. The DNA of the CDR3 is TGTGCCAGCAGCCCCACGGGAGCACCAGGTTATGGCTACACCTTC.

In this sample, this clonotype turned up a few times. V gene TRBV28 combines with J gene TRBJ2-2; 9 nucleotides agree with TRBD1. The CDR3 is 15 residues long. The germline gives CDR1 MDHEN, CDR2 SYDVKM. Trimming at V came to 6 bases and at J to 4 bases, leaving 6 bases not matched to a gene. CDR3 DNA sequence: TGTGCCAGCAGACTGGGACAGGGAAGCACCGGGGAGCTGTTTTTT. This encodes CASRLGQGSTGELFF.

This clonotype came up many times. The rearrangement uses TRBV4-1 and TRBJ2-7, with TRBD1 as a possible D gene (6 bases). With 3 bases removed from V and 2 bases from J, the gap between germline ends came to 14 bases. Germline values: CDR1 MGHRA, CDR2 YSYEKL. The CDR3 is 15 residues long. The chain's CDR3 is CASSHPWDTPYEQYF. For the CDR3, the DNA is TGCGCCAGCAGCCACCCCTGGGACACCCCCTACGAGCAGTACTTC.

This clonotype was counted ten times or more. The rearrangement links TRBV11-2 to TRBJ2-6; 12 bases align to TRBD2. The CDR3 is made up of 20 amino acids. V lost 3 bases and J lost 4; bases outside the gene matches: 13. Looked up from germline, CDR1 is SGHAT and CDR2 is FQNNGV. The CDR3 DNA reads as TGTGCCAGCAGCTTTAAGGCTCTAGCGGGAGGGCCAGAAGGGGCCAACGTCCTGACTTTC. Protein sequence: CASSFKALAGGPEGANVLTF.

This clonotype was seen a few times. V is TRBV4-1 and J is TRBJ2-3; tentatively, D is TRBD1 or TRBD2 (5 bases each). Germline loops: CDR1 MGHRA, CDR2 YSYEKL. V dropped 6 bases and J dropped 4 bases, with 20 bases sitting between them. CDR3 length: 16 amino acids. The CDR3 bases are TGCGCCAGCAGTCCCGTCGGGGCTAGCCGACCAGATACGCAGTATTTT. It codes for CASSPVGASRPDTQYF.

This clonotype was detected many times. The rearrangement joins TRBV20-1 to TRBJ2-5; 8 bases are shared with TRBD2. Germline CDR1 and CDR2: DFQATT and SNEGSKA (reference sequence). The junction had 6 bases not matched to a gene; V was cut back by 3 bases and J by 0 bases. The CDR3 is made up of 15 amino acids. CDR3 residues: CSARSLAGNQETQYF. The CDR3 DNA follows: TGCAGTGCTAGGTCCCTAGCGGGCAACCAAGAGACCCAGTACTTC.

V gene TRBV6-1 combines with J gene TRBJ1-3; D is unclear. Looked up from germline, CDR1 is MNHNS and CDR2 is SASEGT. With 4 bases removed from V and 4 bases from J, the gap between germline ends came to 5 bases. The CDR3 is 12 amino acids. The CDR3 region has the DNA TGTGCCAGCAGTGGCGGAGGAAACACCATATATTTT. Protein: CASSGGGNTIYF.